The next 9 T cell receptor beta chains were all read from a single sample in a study of metastatic and nonmetastatic thyroid tumors. TCRdb called clones again from the PCR reads with MiXCR. The sample lists about 93,000 clones, approximately 12% occurring once. None of the patients had undergone any treatment ahead of thyroid surgery. The sample consisted of blood. The receptors were sampled from a female donor with papillary thyroid cancer or a benign thyroid nodule (not recorded which). Some clones in this sample may be carry-over from other donors' samples.

In this sample, this clone turned up many times. The chain uses TRBV2 and TRBJ2-7; a possible D gene is TRBD1 (6 bases). The CDR3 totals 15 residues. Trimming stripped 4 bases from V and 5 bases from J, with 18 bases between. Germline V lookup: CDR1 SNHLY, CDR2 FYNNEI. In nucleotides, the CDR3 is TGTGCCAGCAGTGTTCGAGGCAGGGGTAGCCACGAGCAGTACTTC. Protein: CASSVRGRGSHEQYF.

In this sample, this clone turned up many times. The rearrangement joins TRBV7-2 to TRBJ1-2; D gene ambiguous. The ends were cut back, 2 bases at V and 3 bases at J, with 10 bases in the middle. The germline V gene has CDR1 SGHTA and CDR2 FQGNSA. This CDR3 contains 14 residues. The CDR3 reads CASSLRRDYYGYTF. The DNA for the CDR3 is TGTGCCAGCAGCTTAAGAAGGGATTACTATGGCTACACCTTC.

This clone was recorded once. V is TRBV7-3 and J is TRBJ2-2; 7 nucleotides align to TRBD2. The CDR3 has 15 amino acids. The V gene's germline CDR1 is SGHTA and CDR2 FQGTGA. Unmatched junction bases numbered 8, after V lost 6 bases and J lost 4 bases. The CDR3 coding sequence is TGTGCCAGCAGTCGAACCGGGACTACCACCGGGGAGCTGTTTTTT. Translated: CASSRTGTTTGELFF. The full variable domain, its missing parts supplied by reference TRBV7-3 and TRBJ2-2, is GAGVSQTPSNKVTEKGKYVELRCDPISGHTALYWYRQSLGQGPEFLIYFQGTGAADDSGLPNDRFFAVRPEGSVSTLKIQRTERGDSAVYLCASSRTGTTTGELFFGEGSRLTVL.

There are a few counts of this clone. A read error may account for a junction end that differs from germline. The gene calls are TRBV6-2 or TRBV6-3 and TRBJ2-2; TRBD2 might be the D (5 bases). The V gene's germline CDR1 is MNHEY and CDR2 SVGEGT. This CDR3 region has 15 residues. The CDR3 spells CASSNRESFTGELVF. For the CDR3, the DNA is TGTGCCAGCAGTAACCGGGAAAGCTTCACCGGGGAGCTGGTTTTT.

This clone showed up many times. J is TRBJ1-1 and V is TRBV19; the D gene is possibly TRBD1 (5 bases). With 2 bases removed from V and 5 bases from J, the gap between germline ends came to 21 bases. The V gene's germline CDR1 is LNHDA and CDR2 SQIVND (reference sequence). The CDR3 totals 17 residues. CDR3 bases: TGTGCCAGTAGTATACGGGGGGACCGACATTGGAATACTGAAGCTTTCTTT. Its translation: CASSIRGDRHWNTEAFF.

This clone appeared many times. This sequence joins TRBV7-9 and TRBJ2-7; 12 nucleotides agree with TRBD2. The germline V gene encodes CDR1 SEHNR and CDR2 FQNEAQ (reference sequence). The CDR3 covers 16 residues. V lost 3 bases to trimming and J lost 5 bases; unmatched junction nucleotides: 8. The CDR3 protein is CASSFPASGRGNEQYF. The CDR3 nucleotides are TGTGCCAGCAGCTTTCCGGCTAGCGGGAGGGGCAACGAGCAGTACTTC.

This clone was detected ten times or more. The rearrangement joins TRBV20-1 to TRBJ1-2; possibly TRBD1 for D (5 bases). V was trimmed by 3 bases and J by 10 bases, leaving 21 bases between them. Germline CDR1 DFQATT, CDR2 SNEGSKA (reference sequence). CDR3 length: 14 amino acids. For the CDR3, the DNA is TGCAGTGCTAGCTCGACCCACCGGGACGCGGCCTACACCTTC. This gives the protein CSASSTHRDAAYTF.

This clone has at least ten counts. The chain employs TRBV6-2 or TRBV6-3 and TRBJ2-1, with 9 bases lining up with TRBD2. The CDR3 sequence is 14 residues long. With 2 bases clipped from V and 7 bases from J, the junction kept 3 bases outside the gene matches. Germline V gives CDR1 MNHEY, CDR2 SVGEGT. CDR3 bases: TGTGCCAGCAGTTACGGGGGACTAGCAAATGAGCAGTTCTTC. Its protein is CASSYGGLANEQFF.

This clone has ten or more counts. This chain joins TRBV19 and TRBJ2-7; D perhaps matches TRBD1 (5 bases). This CDR3 comprises 13 residues. Germline CDR1 and CDR2: LNHDA and SQIVND (reference sequence). V shed 8 bases and J shed 6 bases, with 17 bases lying between them. CDR3 sequence: CASSFLQDTEQYF. Written as DNA, the CDR3 is TGTGCCAGTTCCTTCCTACAGGATACCGAGCAGTACTTC. Using reference TRBV19 and TRBJ2-7 for the parts outside the CDR3, the full variable domain is DGGITQSPKYLFRKEGQNVTLSCEQNLNHDAMYWYRQDPGQGLRLIYYSQIVNDFQKGDIAEGYSVSREKKESFPLTVTSAQKNPTAFYLCASSFLQDTEQYFGPGTRLTVT.